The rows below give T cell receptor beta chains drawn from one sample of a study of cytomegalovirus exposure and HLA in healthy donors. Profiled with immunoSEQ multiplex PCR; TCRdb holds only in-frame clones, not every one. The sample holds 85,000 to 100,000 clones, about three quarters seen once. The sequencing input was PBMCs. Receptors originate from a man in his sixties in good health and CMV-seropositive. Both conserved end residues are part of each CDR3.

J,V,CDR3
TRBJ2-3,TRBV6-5,CASSAKGRGGGTQYF
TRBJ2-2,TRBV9,CASSVTGDGSVTGELFF
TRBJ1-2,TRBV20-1,CSAGPDNGYTF
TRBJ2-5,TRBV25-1,CASSEWSRETQYF
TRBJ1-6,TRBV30,CAWSVQGSSYNSPLHF
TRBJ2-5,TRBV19,CASSIQGTGGKETQYF
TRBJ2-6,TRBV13,CASSLGTSGGARGANVLTF
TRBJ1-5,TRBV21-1,CARRHVSQHF
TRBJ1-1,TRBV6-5,CASSYLRNTEAFF
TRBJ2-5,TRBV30,CAWRRSGGETQYF
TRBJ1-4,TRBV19,CASSPRQVPNEKLFF
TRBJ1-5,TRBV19,CASSIPPGRLGSNQPQHF
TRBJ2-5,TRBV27,CASSPRPLLVPQETQYF
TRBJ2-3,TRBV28,CASSLGVGADTQYF
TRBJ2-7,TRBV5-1,CASSYRTNYEQYF
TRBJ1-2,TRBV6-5,CASSYTSGQGSHGYTF
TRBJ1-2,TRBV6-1,CASSPSDSANYGYTF
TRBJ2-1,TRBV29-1,CSVETGTSGDYNEQFF
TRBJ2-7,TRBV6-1,CASSPGTSGSGEQYF
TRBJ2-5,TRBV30,CAWSVQSIQETQYF
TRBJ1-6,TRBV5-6,CASSGTGRASSYNSPLHF
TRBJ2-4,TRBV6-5,CASSARSFAKNIQYF
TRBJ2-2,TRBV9,CASSVERAPWTGELFF
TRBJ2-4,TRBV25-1,CASSEGGQGIKNIQYF
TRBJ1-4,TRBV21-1,CASSKSPGLKRFF
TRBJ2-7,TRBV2,CASSEILPKGYGDEQYF
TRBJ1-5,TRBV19,CASAGLAQPQHF
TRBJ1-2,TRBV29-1,CSVYQGVGYTF
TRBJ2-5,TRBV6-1,CASSELAGGPQETQYF
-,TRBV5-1,CASSLGTDIEQYF
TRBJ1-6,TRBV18,CASSPGGADSPLHF
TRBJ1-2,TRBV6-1,CASTRSNYGYTF
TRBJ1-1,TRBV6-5,CASSPTTMNTEAFF
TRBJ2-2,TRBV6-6,CASSWDRANTGELFF
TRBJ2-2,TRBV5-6,CASSLSGQGYTGELFF
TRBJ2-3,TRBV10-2,CASSESRRSDTQYF
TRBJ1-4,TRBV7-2,CASSSSGSGKLFF